This TCR beta chain appears in the sequencing data of a study of T-cell memory formation after mild COVID-19. Constant-segment-primed 5'RACE gave TCR alpha and TCR beta cDNA libraries with sample barcodes and UMIs. TCRdb called the 5' RACE reads again in MiXCR, with one record for every CDR3 protein. Found here are 400,000 to 550,000 distinct CDR3 sequences, more than 20% of them singletons; the top ten hold about 12%. Overall study findings and caveats: CD4+ clones that contracted lay mainly in CM and EM; CD8+ ones lay in EMRA. Contracting clones from day 15 to 85 had balanced CD4/CD8; later expanders favoured CD4+.

Remarks on this clonotype: As yet, its antigen is unknown.

This CDR3 is 14 amino acids long. The germline gives CDR1 ENHRY, CDR2 SYGVKD. V was shortened by 5 bases and J by 6 bases, with 16 bases between the two germline ends. V gene TRBV10-3 combines with J gene TRBJ1-2; D may be TRBD1 (5 bases). The source is an adult woman who had mild COVID-19 (a few samples of this study predate the infection). Cell type and time point are not known. The specimen was PBMCs or a T cell subset sorted from them (not recorded which). The CDR3 region has the DNA TGTGCCATCAGTTCGGGATCTGGGGGAGATGGCTACACCTTC. This encodes CAISSGSGGDGYTF.